These T cell receptor beta chains were read from a single sample in a study of human T cells and chemical hapten exposure. One entry per CDR3 protein results from TCRdb running MiXCR on the RACE reads. The sample consists of about 94,000 distinct CDR3 sequences, around 9.3% of them appearing once. This specimen consisted of whole blood, obtained in connection with sensitization to the hapten diphenylcyclopropenone (DPC). The receptors here all came from a woman aged 40 to 50 with alopecia areata. Some clones in this sample may be carry-over from other donors' samples. Both conserved end residues are trimmed from each CDR3.

CDR3 protein,J gene,V gene
ASLRPYQETQY,TRBJ2-5,TRBV6-2/TRBV6-3
ASGPGPSETQY,TRBJ2-5,TRBV7-9
SVGRDGDNEQF,TRBJ2-1,TRBV20-1
AWSGVSYNEQF,TRBJ2-1,TRBV30
ASSQQVGGRVLL,TRBJ2-3,TRBV4-3
ASSQYGVGETQY,TRBJ2-5,TRBV3-1
ASSLDRSGYT,TRBJ1-2,TRBV5-1
ASSQGPLESDTQY,TRBJ2-3,TRBV4-3
SASVGVTDTQY,TRBJ2-3,TRBV20-1
ASSLLVTTNEQF,TRBJ2-1,TRBV7-8
ASSWRRPNTEAF,TRBJ1-1,TRBV5-6
ASSSLGSGANVLT,TRBJ2-6,TRBV28
ASSPSGGLSGNTIY,TRBJ1-3,TRBV4-2
ASSPFSSRSSYNEQF,TRBJ2-1,TRBV9
ASSLGQGGGGYT,TRBJ1-2,TRBV12-3/TRBV12-4
ASSQAAISNQPQH,TRBJ1-5,TRBV3-1
SARPTTAFSYEQY,TRBJ2-7,TRBV20-1
ASSRVVNTEAF,TRBJ1-1,TRBV12-3/TRBV12-4
ASSLAQPGEQF,TRBJ2-1,TRBV7-2
ASSQQAGGYNEQF,TRBJ2-1,TRBV4-3
ASSFYSKGPYEQY,TRBJ2-7,TRBV28
SAGPQGAETQY,TRBJ2-5,TRBV20-1
ASSGGYRAPGYDQPQH,TRBJ1-5,TRBV7-2
ASSSRLGDYEQY,TRBJ2-7,TRBV5-1
ASSEQGSSF,TRBJ1-1,TRBV2
RVETTNTEAF,TRBJ1-1,TRBV20-1
ASSLGSNTGELF,TRBJ2-2,TRBV7-2
ASSPPTSGSHEQF,TRBJ2-1,TRBV3-1